These 7 T cell receptor beta chains were sequenced from one sample in a study of response to subunit inactivated influenza vaccine. TCRdb re-called the RT-PCR reads through MiXCR, storing one row per CDR3 protein. The sample carries about 540,000 distinct CDR3 sequences, roughly a quarter recorded once. This same sample was also taken into another study, of T cells expressing NK-cell markers. From that study: The authors made TCR beta cDNA libraries by 5'RACE template switching. This switching added a universal primer site and UMIs.

The starting material was CD4+ T cells sorted from PBMCs, obtained 11 to 12 days after vaccination. These TCRs come from a middle-aged man who received an inactivated influenza vaccine.

The gene calls are TRBV7-8 and TRBJ1-4; TRBD1 might be the D (5 bases). This CDR3 is 17 amino acids long. Germline CDR1 and CDR2: SGHVS and FQNEAQ. V dropped 6 bases and J dropped 0 bases, with 17 bases sitting between them. This CDR3 reads CASRRGPPLATNEKLFF. The CDR3 bases are TGTGCCAGCAGGAGGGGTCCTCCCCTTGCAACTAATGAAAAACTGTTTTTT.

This rearrangement joins TRBV21-1 to TRBJ2-3; the table gives TRBD2 as D, unverified against the DNA. TRBV21-1 is shown as a pseudogene. CDR3 length: 15 amino acids. The CDR3 DNA is TGTGCCAGCAGCTTAGGGCGGGAGGGCTGGAATACGCAGTATTTT. It encodes CASSLGREGWNTQYF.

The chain combines TRBV10-3 with TRBJ2-7; either TRBD1 or TRBD2 may fit D (6 bases each). Trimming left V 6 bases short and J 0 bases short, with 12 bases between. Germline V CDR1 and CDR2: ENHRY, SYGVKD. There are 14 residues in the CDR3. This chain's CDR3 is CAISSGGSSYEQYF. For the CDR3, the DNA is TGTGCCATCAGCTCCGGGGGCAGCTCCTACGAGCAGTACTTC.

This clonotype came up a few times. The V and J genes are TRBV7-9 and TRBJ2-1; no clear D gene. CDR1 is SEHNR and CDR2 is FQNEAQ in the germline V gene (reference sequence). The CDR3 has 13 residues. V was trimmed by 3 bases and J by 6 bases, leaving 9 bases between them. CDR3 sequence (DNA): TGTGCCAGCAGCTTGGACCCTGGCAATGAGCAGTTCTTC. Translation gives CASSLDPGNEQFF.

This chain links TRBV27 with TRBJ1-5; 7 bases align to TRBD1. The CDR3 runs 12 residues. The V segment lost 4 bases and the J segment 11 bases; nucleotides outside the gene matches: 5. Germline V lookup: CDR1 MNHEY, CDR2 SMNVEV (reference sequence). The CDR3 bases are TGTGCCAGCAGTTCCGCCAGGGGGGCCCAGCATTTT. Residues: CASSSARGAQHF.

V gene TRBV30 combines with J gene TRBJ2-1; 8 positions match TRBD2. Germline assignment: CDR1 GTSNPN and CDR2 SVGIG (reference sequence). The CDR3 loop spans 14 amino acids. The J segment lost 7 bases and the V segment lost 4 bases, leaving 9 bases of the junction unmatched. DNA for the CDR3: TGTGCCTGGATTGCAGCGGGAGTGTTTAATGAGCAGTTCTTC. It translates to CAWIAAGVFNEQFF.

The sample holds a few counts of this clonotype. The CDR3 region has the DNA TGCGCCAGCAGCTTGGGGGGGGCCGGGGACCCTATCGCGGTGTTCTTC. This translates into CASSLGGAGDPIAVFF. This chain links TRBV5-1 with TRBJ2-1; D is possibly TRBD1 or TRBD2 (6 bases each). V was pared by 0 bases and J by 15 bases, with 25 bases between. Germline CDR1 is SGHRS and CDR2 is YFSETQ. The CDR3 extends over 16 amino acids.